This T cell receptor beta chain appears in the sequencing data of a study of blood T cell repertoires in COVID-19. Trimming took off 1 base at V and 0 bases at J, with 9 bases between the two ends. Germline CDR1 reads LNHDA; CDR2 reads SQIVND (reference sequence). This CDR3 is 15 amino acids long. Profiled with immunoSEQ multiplex PCR; TCRdb holds only in-frame clones, not every one. The sample comprises about 30,000 clones, roughly 80% of which are singletons, and about 3.2% rests with the top ten. This clonotype originated in a man aged 70-80 years with COVID-19, enrolled during active disease. Input material: peripheral blood. The V call is TRBV19, the J call TRBJ1-2; tentatively, D is TRBD1 (5 bases). Written as DNA, the CDR3 is TGTGCCAGTAGTATAGTTACAGGCACTAACTATGGCTACACCTTC. It codes for CASSIVTGTNYGYTF.